This TCR beta chain was captured by sequencing in a study of shared clonotypes between healthy human individuals. Germline CDR1 SGHRS, CDR2 YFSETQ. The CDR3 consists of 17 residues. Trimming removed 1 base from V and 4 bases from J; junction bases left unmatched: 10. TCRdb's table, derived via immunoSEQ multiplex PCR, lists solely in-frame clones and lacks some. The sample shows roughly 2.5 million clones, approximately 92% of them seen only once. This clone was recorded once. This TCR came from a man aged 18 to 30 in good health. Sequenced input: naive CD4+ T cells sorted from blood. Described subset: CD45RA+ positively selected. The chain links TRBV5-1 to TRBJ2-5; TRBD2 aligns across 10 bases. CDR3 sequence: CASSLTSGTAFRETQYF. The CDR3 DNA sequence: TGCGCCAGCAGCTTGACTAGCGGGACGGCATTTAGAGAGACCCAGTACTTC.